Here is one TCR beta chain with its context. The antigen remains undetermined. Data came from immunoSEQ multiplex PCR; TCRdb stores just in-frame clones and leaves some out. The sample records approximately 15,000 clones, around 80% being singletons. The source of the sample is a study of Tregs in tolerant kidney transplant recipients. General study results and limits: Tolerant patients' donor-specific Tregs expanded beyond overall Tregs, suggesting antigen-driven growth.

An overnight rest at 37°C with roughly 200 IU/ml IL-2 preceded regulatory T cell sorting from thawed PBMCs. This CDR3 region has 15 residues. The germline CDR1 and CDR2 sequences are MNHNS and SASEGT. Trimming removed 11 bases at V and 3 bases at J, with 20 bases between. Here the sequenced sample was Tregs from blood, taken before the transplant. The sequence derives from a human donor who received a combined kidney and bone marrow transplant. This chain connects TRBV6-1 to TRBJ2-1, with D possibly TRBD2 on 5 matching bases. CDR3 DNA sequence: TGTGCCTTAAGCCTCCGGACGGGAAACTACAATGAGCAGTTCTTC. Protein product: CALSLRTGNYNEQFF.